These T cell receptor beta chains were read from a single sample in a study of OX40 agonist ivuxolimab in advanced cancers. The data were produced by immunoSEQ multiplex PCR, yet TCRdb's version contains in-frame clones alone and is incomplete. The repertoire holds approximately 62,000 clones, with almost 95% as singletons. Sequenced material: CD4+ or CD8+ T cells sorted from blood, taken in a trial of the OX40 agonist ivuxolimab. Source of these receptors: an adult with an advanced solid tumor such as melanoma, head and neck, liver or kidney cancer. CDR3s include the opening cysteine and the closing phenylalanine or tryptophan. Fields, in order: V gene, clone size, CDR3 protein. Rows give clone size only sometimes, using once, few, many, or a class for an expanded clone.

V: TRBV4-1
size: .
CDR3: CASFSFGQGDQPQHF

V: TRBV4-1
size: .
CDR3: CASSQHKGGPLDTQYF

V: TRBV21-1
size: .
CDR3: CASSLPWSLLSYSEQFF

V: TRBV5-6
size: .
CDR3: CASSYPTGEETQYF

V: TRBV7-9
size: .
CDR3: CASSTRQGYYEKLFF

V: TRBV7-3
size: .
CDR3: CASSSGPGLVAEQFF

V: TRBV4-3
size: .
CDR3: CASSQEGSGQFF

V: TRBV6-4
size: .
CDR3: CASSLTGVYEQYF

V: TRBV4-3
size: .
CDR3: CASSQAGGEGYTF

V: TRBV6-1
size: .
CDR3: CASRETGGDHNEQFF

V: TRBV27
size: once
CDR3: CASGYRGGNYGYTF

V: TRBV5-1
size: .
CDR3: CASNLEIPNTEAFF

V: TRBV4-1
size: .
CDR3: CASSQDHPYNEQFF

V: TRBV6-4
size: .
CDR3: CASSADPGGRDEQFF

V: TRBV28
size: .
CDR3: CASSLEGRQFYEQYF

V: TRBV7-2
size: .
CDR3: CASSFYGADTQYF

V: TRBV5-4
size: once
CDR3: CASSLAGSQDTQYF

V: TRBV5-1
size: .
CDR3: CASSLVAGNTEAFF

V: TRBV7-2
size: .
CDR3: CASSIGDTFGYTF

V: TRBV7-9
size: .
CDR3: CASSETGAFYEQYF

V: TRBV2
size: .
CDR3: CASSAPQSSYEQYF

V: TRBV19
size: .
CDR3: CASSRLVRDTQYF

V: TRBV29-1
size: .
CDR3: CSVEDISYEQYF

V: TRBV9
size: .
CDR3: CASSTPSGGYGYTF

V: TRBV9
size: .
CDR3: CASSVGGADEQYF

V: TRBV5-1
size: .
CDR3: CASSLKWSEGPYNSPLHF

V: TRBV27
size: .
CDR3: CASREPGSPRDEQFF

V: TRBV7-6
size: .
CDR3: CASTDGGYEQFF

V: TRBV2
size: once
CDR3: CATTDPNEETQYF

V: TRBV6-5
size: .
CDR3: CASRGLNNEQFF

V: TRBV7-3
size: .
CDR3: CASSSRGLYTDTQYF

V: TRBV7-2
size: .
CDR3: CASSLGWGRGETQYF

V: TRBV5-1
size: .
CDR3: CASSLRWTGTEAFF

V: TRBV27
size: .
CDR3: CASSTTTDYGYTF

V: TRBV27
size: .
CDR3: CASSLGPGSYNEQFF

V: TRBV6-5
size: .
CDR3: CASSHGINEQYF

V: TRBV9
size: medium-sized
CDR3: CASSVAGHSSYEQYF

V: TRBV7-3
size: .
CDR3: CASSDTGGPRQFF

V: TRBV7-9
size: once
CDR3: CASSLLSRDQETQYF

V: TRBV2
size: .
CDR3: CASTWTSSYNEQFF

V: TRBV6-6
size: once
CDR3: CASSRGGEETQYF

V: TRBV13
size: .
CDR3: CASSSGGNQPQHF

V: TRBV29-1
size: .
CDR3: CSVEDWGTSTEAFF

V: TRBV5-6
size: .
CDR3: CASSLGKNTEAFF

V: TRBV19
size: .
CDR3: CASSTVAGNTIYF

V: TRBV7-9
size: .
CDR3: CASSSTLDRGYEQYF